Sequencing of this TCR beta chain was carried out in a study of technical replicates of blood from a few donors. Points on this clone: Other DNA sequences in this sample translate to the same CDR3.

Generated by immunoSEQ multiplex PCR, the TCRdb table keeps only in-frame clones and is missing some. The sample lists 70,000 to 85,000 clones; about 90% were seen once. The CDR3 is made up of 11 amino acids. CDR1 is SGHTA and CDR2 is FQGNSA in the germline V gene. Trimming removed 4 bases at V and 4 bases at J, with 5 bases between. Sequencing input: T cells isolated from PBMCs. The sequence was obtained from a human donor in good health. The chain employs TRBV7-2 and TRBJ2-7; D is unresolved. The CDR3 is CASSSTYEQYF. CDR3 in DNA: TGTGCCAGCAGCTCCACATACGAGCAGTACTTC.